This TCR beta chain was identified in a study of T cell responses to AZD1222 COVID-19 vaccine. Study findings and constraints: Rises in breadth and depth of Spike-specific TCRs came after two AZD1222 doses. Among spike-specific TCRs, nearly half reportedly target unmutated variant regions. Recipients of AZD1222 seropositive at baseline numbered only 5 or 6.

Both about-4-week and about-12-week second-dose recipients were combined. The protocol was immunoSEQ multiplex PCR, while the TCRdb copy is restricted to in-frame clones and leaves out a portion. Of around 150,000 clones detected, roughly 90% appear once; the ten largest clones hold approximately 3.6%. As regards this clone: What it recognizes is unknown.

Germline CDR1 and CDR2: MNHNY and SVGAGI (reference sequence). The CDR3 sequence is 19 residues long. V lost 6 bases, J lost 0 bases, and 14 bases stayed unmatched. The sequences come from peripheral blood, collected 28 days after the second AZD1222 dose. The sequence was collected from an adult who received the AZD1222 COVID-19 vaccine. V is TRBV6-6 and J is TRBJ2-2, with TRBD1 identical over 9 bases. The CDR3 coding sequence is TGTGCCAGCAGCCGAGACCGGGACAGGGCCTATCCGAACACCGGGGAGCTGTTTTTT. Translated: CASSRDRDRAYPNTGELFF.